This T cell receptor (beta chain) was recovered during a study of post-analysis software for immune sequencing data. About the study: Recorded subtypes: relapsing-remitting, secondary progressive, progressive-relapsing; some patients unannotated. Findings and limits, study-wide: Significantly lower normalized Chao1 diversity was seen in multiple sclerosis patients than in controls. Samples from one preparation batch, clustered by F measure, grouped strongly together. TRBV5-6, TRBV5-1 and TRBV20-1 were among four to six TRBV segments more frequent in patients than controls.

This CDR3 comprises 13 residues. The germline V gene has CDR1 SGHRS and CDR2 YFSETQ. V lost 9 bases to trimming and J lost 2 bases, with 12 bases between them. The authors incorporated unique molecular identifiers into the TCR beta cDNA libraries. The authors obtained about 520,000 cDNA molecules from around 0.96 to 9.9 million T cells. Using its own MiXCR run on the PCR reads, TCRdb lists one record per CDR3 protein. The table lists about 460,000 distinct CDR3 sequences, roughly 45% of them singletons. This clonotype was counted a few times. Antigen unknown. The receptor comes from a girl aged 5-17 years with multiple sclerosis. Sequencing was carried out using blood. The chain employs TRBV5-1 and TRBJ2-1; no clear D. The CDR3, as DNA: TGCGCCACGAGTCCGGGCACCTACAATGAGCAGTTCTTC. Translation gives CATSPGTYNEQFF.